The 2 T cell receptor beta chains listed next were all sequenced from one sample in a study of identical twins. A single record per CDR3 protein comes from TCRdb applying MiXCR to the 5' RACE reads. The table shows about 490,000 distinct CDR3 sequences, with 15% occurring only once. These data were also filed under a second study, of yellow fever vaccine responses in identical twins.

Source material: CD4+ T cells sorted from blood. The receptors originated from a woman aged 18-29 years in good health.

V is TRBV6-2 or TRBV6-3 and J is TRBJ2-7, with 9 bases that match TRBD2. The CDR3 has 17 amino acids. Germline V CDR1 and CDR2: MNHEY, SVGEGT. V trimming: 2 bases; J trimming: 4 bases; junction bases outside the gene matches: 12. CDR3 sequence: CASSYRAGSSGVYEQYV. The CDR3 coding sequence is TGTGCCAGCAGTTACAGGGCTGGGTCTAGCGGGGTTTACGAGCAGTACGTC.

In its sample, this clonotype was seen a few times. The chain couples TRBV6-1 to TRBJ1-3; D unclear. The V end lost 5 bases, the J end lost 0 bases, and 11 bases lay between the germline ends. The CDR3 covers 15 residues. CDR1 MNHNS and CDR2 SASEGT come from the germline V gene. The CDR3 loop reads CASSRGASSGNTIYF. The CDR3 region has the DNA TGTGCCAGCAGTCGGGGTGCATCCTCTGGAAACACCATATATTTT.